The 8 T cell receptor beta chains below were found in one sample sequenced in a study of T cell changes during pregnancy in multiple sclerosis. The table came from immunoSEQ multiplex PCR; TCRdb's copy has only in-frame clones and leaves some out. The repertoire holds more than 55,000 clones, with roughly 89% as singletons. The sample in question was peripheral blood, obtained after pregnancy. These receptors were obtained from a female donor in good health, enrolled as a control in a pregnancy study.

This chain links TRBV19 with TRBJ1-5, with D possibly matching TRBD1 (5 bases). This CDR3 has 13 amino acids. V was shortened by 4 bases and J by 4 bases, with 8 bases between the two germline ends. Germline loops: CDR1 LNHDA, CDR2 SQIVND (reference sequence). The CDR3 nucleotides are TGTGCCAGTAGTACCCAGGGAAATCAGCCCCAGCATTTT. Its translation is CASSTQGNQPQHF. Full variable domain (outside the CDR3, taken from reference TRBV19 and TRBJ1-5): DGGITQSPKYLFRKEGQNVTLSCEQNLNHDAMYWYRQDPGQGLRLIYYSQIVNDFQKGDIAEGYSVSREKKESFPLTVTSAQKNPTAFYLCASSTQGNQPQHFGDGTRLSIL.

The rearrangement links TRBV5-1 to TRBJ1-3; tentatively, D is TRBD1 (5 bases). V lost 1 base, J lost 2 bases, and 16 bases lay in between. The CDR3 has 17 residues. The germline gives CDR1 SGHRS, CDR2 YFSETQ. CDR3 sequence: CASSLIQGGVAGNTIYF. The CDR3 DNA is TGCGCCAGCAGCTTGATTCAGGGTGGGGTTGCTGGAAACACCATATATTTT.

The CDR3 DNA follows: TGTGCCAGTAGTATAGATGGGGGGTCTAACTATGGCTACACCTTC. Translating gives CASSIDGGSNYGYTF. This rearrangement joins TRBV19 to TRBJ1-2; maybe TRBD1 (5 bases). Trimming took 0 bases from V and 0 from J, leaving 8 bases between them. The CDR3 is 15 residues long. From germline, CDR1 is LNHDA and CDR2 SQIVND (reference sequence).

This chain links TRBV9 with TRBJ2-2; 9 bases fit TRBD1. The length of the CDR3 is 15 residues. J was trimmed by 5 bases and V by 2 bases; bases with no gene match: 4. Germline loops: CDR1 SGDLS, CDR2 YYNGEE. CDR3 residues: CASSVGTGRTGELFF. The DNA for the CDR3 is TGTGCCAGCAGCGTTGGGACAGGGCGGACCGGGGAGCTGTTTTTT. Full variable domain (outside the CDR3, taken from reference TRBV9 and TRBJ2-2): DSGVTQTPKHLITATGQRVTLRCSPRSGDLSVYWYQQSLDQGLQFLIQYYNGEERAKGNILERFSAQQFPDLHSELNLSSLELGDSALYFCASSVGTGRTGELFFGEGSRLTVL.

The rearrangement links TRBV5-1 to TRBJ2-7, with D hard to call. The CDR3 runs 14 residues. CDR1 and CDR2 (germline): SGHRS, YFSETQ. The ends were cut back, 2 bases at V and 1 base at J, with 10 bases in the middle. In DNA, the CDR3 is TGCGCCAGCAGCTTAGATTACAGTTCCTACGAGCAGTACTTC. This sequence encodes CASSLDYSSYEQYF. Using reference TRBV5-1 and TRBJ2-7 for the parts outside the CDR3, the full variable domain is KAGVTQTPRYLIKTRGQQVTLSCSPISGHRSVSWYQQTPGQGLQFLFEYFSETQRNKGNFPGRFSGRQFSNSRSEMNVSTLELGDSALYLCASSLDYSSYEQYFGPGTRLTVT.

The chain couples TRBV2 to TRBJ2-7; 11 nucleotides agree with TRBD1. This CDR3 has 15 residues. After removal of 1 base from V and 4 bases from J, the junction contained 3 bases not matched to a gene. Germline CDR1 and CDR2: SNHLY and FYNNEI. DNA of the CDR3: TGTGCCAGCAGTGAAGGGACAGGGGGCTTTTACGAGCAGTACTTC. Translation gives CASSEGTGGFYEQYF. Full variable domain (outside the CDR3, taken from reference TRBV2 and TRBJ2-7): EPEVTQTPSHQVTQMGQEVILRCVPISNHLYFYWYRQILGQKVEFLVSFYNNEISEKSEIFDDQFSVERPDGSNFTLKIRSTKLEDSAMYFCASSEGTGGFYEQYFGPGTRLTVT.

This clone came up a few times. The CDR3 DNA follows: TGTGCCAGCAGCGCACTTCAGCCCGGGACAGTAAATGAGCAGTTCTTC. Residues: CASSALQPGTVNEQFF. The chain joins TRBV7-9 to TRBJ2-1, with TRBD1 identical over 7 bases. V shed 5 bases, J shed 7 bases, and the junction held 14 bases outside the gene matches. CDR1 is SEHNR and CDR2 is FQNEAQ in the germline V gene (reference sequence). The CDR3 has 16 residues. The variable domain in full, completed from reference TRBV7-9 and TRBJ2-1, reads DTGVSQNPRHKITKRGQNVTFRCDPISEHNRLYWYRQTLGQGPEFLTYFQNEAQLEKSRLLSDRFSAERPKGSFSTLEIQRTEQGDSAMYLCASSALQPGTVNEQFFGPGTRLTVL.

CDR3: CSGLTGGTSGNTIYF. In nucleotides, the CDR3 is TGCAGCGGATTAACAGGGGGAACCTCTGGAAACACCATATATTTT. This chain joins TRBV29-1 and TRBJ1-3; TRBD1 matches at 8 bases. With V trimmed by 7 bases and J by 0 bases, 8 bases remained unmatched. The germline CDR1 and CDR2 sequences are SQVTM and ANQGSEA. CDR3 length equals 15 residues. Variable domain in full (rest from reference TRBV29-1 and TRBJ1-3): SAVISQKPSRDICQRGTSLTIQCQVDSQVTMMFWYRQQPGQSLTLIATANQGSEATYESGFVIDKFPISRPNLTFSTLTVSNMSPEDSSIYLCSGLTGGTSGNTIYFGEGSWLTVV.